Detailed here is one TCR beta chain. Antigen: not known. Looked up from germline, CDR1 is MNHNY and CDR2 is SVGAGI (reference sequence). The CDR3 covers 13 residues. V was trimmed by 2 bases and J by 0 bases, leaving 4 bases between them. Researchers isolated at least 6.5 million PBMCs per sample. This record comes from a study of blood T cells in healthy people across ages. Together with a sample-barcoded 5' primer, a J-beta primer mix was included in a second PCR lasting roughly 6 to 12 cycles. From the 5' RACE reads, TCRdb called clonotypes with MiXCR, one entry per CDR3 protein. The sample contains approximately 800,000 distinct CDR3 sequences, 20% to 30% of which appear only once. Study outcomes and limitations: Versus aged donors, long-lived donors had higher diversity and more naive CD4+ cells. A conclusive naive versus antigen-experienced comparison was prevented by the unsorted PBMCs. The percentage of naive T cells correlated strongly with TCR beta diversity.

This sample was also put to use in a study of T cells of mothers and their children.

The receptor was isolated from a boy aged 5 to 17 in good health. Sequenced material: blood. The J gene is TRBJ1-1, the V gene TRBV6-6; no firm D call. The CDR3 DNA reads as TGTGCCAGCAGTTACGCCGTGAACACTGAAGCTTTCTTT. Its translation: CASSYAVNTEAFF.